These T cell receptor beta chains were read from a single sample in a study of T cells after yellow fever vaccination. TCRdb analysed the 5' RACE reads with MiXCR anew, one entry per CDR3 protein. Seen here are roughly 300,000 distinct CDR3 sequences, approximately 8% observed once, and the top ten hold 17%. This specimen was PBMCs, taken around 45 days after the first yellow fever vaccination. The source of these receptors is a man aged 18 to 35 who received the YFV17D yellow fever vaccine. Each CDR3 is given with its conserved first and last residue. Clone size is given for some rows only: seen once, a few or many times, or a class if the clone is expanded.

-	TRBV5-1	CASSQGTTNEKLFF
-	TRBV6-5	CASSSSGGREETQYF
many	TRBV5-1	CASSSGRSSTDTQYF
-	TRBV7-9	CASSSGTGGGQETQYF
few	TRBV11-2	CASSLASGVEPFF
few	TRBV20-1	CSAIGPDSYEQYF
-	TRBV4-3	CASSQGGRTFFF
-	TRBV10-2	CASSSNYRGYGYTF
-	TRBV7-9	CASSVDSQPQHF
few	TRBV4-1	CASRSQSYGYTF
-	TRBV15	CATTLGRNTGELFF
-	TRBV6-2/TRBV6-3	CASSHRHSNSPLHF
few	TRBV20-1	CSASIPGSYGYTF
many	TRBV5-4	CASSFGFDSPSYEQYF
-	TRBV19	CASHGGGGNQPQHF
-	TRBV5-1	CASSLGSGRRSYNEQFF